Below are 29 T cell receptor beta chains sequenced from a single sample in a study of CD8 T cells in Susac syndrome. RNA totalling about 0.45 to 1 ug underwent reverse transcription with random hexamers. TCRdb re-called the immunoSEQ multiplex PCR reads with MiXCR, one entry per CDR3 protein. In the table there are more than 200,000 distinct CDR3 sequences, approximately 90% of which are singletons. The specimen was CD8+ T cells from PBMCs. The receptors stem from a human donor with multiple sclerosis.

The V and J genes are TRBV4-3 and TRBJ2-1, with TRBD1 identical over 8 bases. This CDR3 spans 18 amino acids. Germline-derived CDR1 and CDR2 are LGHNA and YSLEER. The V gene end was trimmed by 6 bases and the J gene end by 6 bases; junction bases not matched to a gene: 19. The CDR3 DNA reads TGCGCCAGCAGTCAACTTGGTTCGGGGACAGGACTCATCAATGAGCAGTTCTTC. This translates into CASSQLGSGTGLINEQFF.

The chain joins TRBV6-2 or TRBV6-3 to TRBJ2-1; the D is unclear. Germline V CDR1 and CDR2: MNHEY, SVGEGT. V was clipped by 8 bases and J by 0 bases, with 8 bases between them. The CDR3 is made up of 13 amino acids. CDR3 loop: CASASASYNEQFF. The CDR3 DNA follows: TGTGCCAGCGCGAGTGCCTCCTACAATGAGCAGTTCTTC.

This rearrangement joins TRBV29-1 to TRBJ2-1, with unresolved D. Trimming shortened V by 8 bases and J by 6 bases, and 14 bases separated the two germline ends. There are 12 residues in the CDR3. Germline V CDR1 and CDR2: SQVTM, ANQGSEA. CDR3 loop: CSPVSPPNEQFF. DNA of the CDR3: TGCAGCCCCGTCTCACCGCCCAATGAGCAGTTCTTC.

The V and J genes are TRBV4-3 and TRBJ2-1; 9 bases are shared with TRBD2. The CDR3 length is 17 residues. V trimming: 2 bases; J trimming: 11 bases; junction bases outside the gene matches: 16. Per germline, CDR1 LGHNA and CDR2 YSLEER. The CDR3 is CASSQIVAGEIEVKQFF. The CDR3 DNA is TGCGCCAGCAGCCAAATTGTAGCGGGAGAGATAGAAGTGAAGCAGTTCTTC.

The gene calls are TRBV7-9 and TRBJ1-1; 8 bases match TRBD1. V lost 3 bases and J lost 3; bases outside the gene matches: 9. Germline CDR1 and CDR2: SEHNR and FQNEAQ (reference sequence). The CDR3 runs 16 residues. Here the CDR3 reads CASSFPTGGMDTEAFF. CDR3 DNA sequence: TGTGCCAGCAGCTTCCCAACAGGGGGAATGGACACTGAAGCTTTCTTT.

J is TRBJ2-7 and V is TRBV4-3; 11 positions agree with TRBD2. The J segment lost 3 bases and the V segment lost 2 bases, leaving 6 bases of the junction unmatched. The CDR3 is 16 residues long. Looked up from germline, CDR1 is LGHNA and CDR2 is YSLEER. This CDR3 reads CASSQSAGTSGYEQYF. The CDR3 bases are TGCGCCAGCAGCCAATCGGCCGGGACTAGCGGCTACGAGCAGTACTTC.

This chain uses TRBV6-2 or TRBV6-3 with TRBJ2-7; D call uncertain. The CDR3 runs to 17 residues. V was shortened by 0 bases and J by 0 bases, with 15 bases between the two germline ends. Germline loops: CDR1 MNHEY, CDR2 SVGEGT. The CDR3 DNA is TGTGCCAGCAGTTACTCGAATTTTGGAGCGAGCTCCTACGAGCAGTACTTC. Amino acid sequence: CASSYSNFGASSYEQYF.

The CDR3 DNA reads TGTGCCATCAGTGAGTCGAGTGACTCCCGTAATGAGCAGTTCTTC. Its translation is CAISESSDSRNEQFF. The rearrangement joins TRBV10-3 to TRBJ2-1; D ambiguous. V was cut by 0 bases and J by 7 bases, with 13 bases left in between. From germline, CDR1 is ENHRY and CDR2 SYGVKD. The CDR3 loop spans 15 amino acids.

This chain uses TRBV15 with TRBJ1-1, with D unclear. This CDR3 spans 11 amino acids. Germline CDR1 reads LNHNV; CDR2 reads YYDKDF (reference sequence). V lost 5 bases and J 2 bases, leaving 3 bases between the germline ends. The CDR3 bases are TGTGCCACCAGCGTTAACACTGAAGCTTTCTTT. Protein sequence: CATSVNTEAFF.

The V and J genes are TRBV4-1 and TRBJ2-2; 7 bases are shared with TRBD2. This CDR3 comprises 16 residues. After removal of 4 bases from V and 4 bases from J, the junction contained 9 bases not matched to a gene. The germline V gene has CDR1 MGHRA and CDR2 YSYEKL. Here the CDR3 DNA reads TGCGCCAGCAGCCCTTCATCGCGGGAGAGCACCGGGGAGCTGTTTTTT. Its translation is CASSPSSRESTGELFF.

This chain joins TRBV7-9 and TRBJ2-7, with TRBD2 identical over 12 bases. The CDR3 is 15 amino acids. CDR1 SEHNR and CDR2 FQNEAQ come from the germline V gene (reference sequence). The J segment lost 7 bases and the V segment lost 5 bases, leaving 9 bases of the junction unmatched. CDR3 bases: TGTGCCAGCAGCCGCACGGGACTAGCGGGCTGGGAGCAGTACTTC. It encodes CASSRTGLAGWEQYF.

This clonotype has just one count. The rearrangement joins TRBV19 to TRBJ1-4; weak D call: TRBD1 (6 bases). The V gene lost 6 bases and the J gene lost 5 bases, with 16 bases spanning the gap. Germline V gene sequence: CDR1 LNHDA, CDR2 SQIVND (reference sequence). This CDR3 has 15 residues. The CDR3 loop is CASRFLRGRNEKLFF. The CDR3 DNA follows: TGTGCCAGTAGGTTCCTCAGGGGAAGAAATGAAAAACTGTTTTTT.

This clonotype appeared once. At one end the junction does not follow the germline gene, possibly because of a read error. The chain uses TRBV7-7 and TRBJ1-5, with D possibly being TRBD1 (5 bases). Germline CDR1 and CDR2: SSHAT and FNYEAQ (reference sequence). This CDR3 is built from 12 residues. The CDR3 DNA reads as TGTGCTAGCAGCAAGACAGATCAGCCCCAGCATTTT. It is translated as CASSKTDQPQHF.

This clonotype was counted between two and nine times. The V and J genes are TRBV13 and TRBJ2-1, with 7 bases matching TRBD2. The V and J ends lost 4 bases and 7 bases, in that order; junction bases with no gene match: 1. Germline-derived CDR1 and CDR2 are PRHDT and FYEKMQ (reference sequence). The CDR3 sequence is 12 residues long. The CDR3: CASSSLANEQFF. CDR3 in DNA: TGTGCCAGCAGCTCACTAGCGAATGAGCAGTTCTTC.

The chain combines TRBV28 with TRBJ2-3, with TRBD2 matching 8 bases. The CDR3 extends over 16 amino acids. The V gene end was trimmed by 6 bases and the J gene end by 4 bases; junction bases not matched to a gene: 12. Per the germline V gene, CDR1 is MDHEN and CDR2 is SYDVKM. CDR3 residues: CASSLNGGRNADTQYF. Here the CDR3 DNA reads TGTGCCAGCAGCCTGAACGGCGGGAGGAACGCAGATACGCAGTATTTT.

This CDR3 reads CSARDRGVGSGADTQYF. CDR3 bases: TGCAGTGCTAGAGATAGAGGAGTTGGCTCAGGGGCAGATACGCAGTATTTT. The genes are TRBV20-1 and TRBJ2-3; a possible D gene is TRBD1 (6 bases). CDR1 and CDR2 from the germline V gene are DFQATT and SNEGSKA (reference sequence). The CDR3 consists of 17 residues. Trimming shortened V by 0 bases and J by 4 bases, and 20 bases separated the two germline ends.

The rearrangement joins TRBV14 to TRBJ2-2; no clear D gene. CDR3 length: 13 amino acids. Trimming left V 3 bases short and J 4 bases short, with 6 bases between. The germline gives CDR1 SGHDN, CDR2 FVKESK. In DNA form, the CDR3 reads TGTGCCAGCAGCCAGATTTCCACCGGGGAGCTGTTTTTT. This sequence encodes CASSQISTGELFF.

The V and J genes are TRBV2 and TRBJ1-2; D gene unclear. The germline V gene has CDR1 SNHLY and CDR2 FYNNEI. This CDR3 contains 10 residues. V was cut by 4 bases and J by 6 bases, with 3 bases left in between. CDR3 residues: CASSVNGYTF. Here the CDR3 DNA reads TGTGCCAGCAGTGTGAATGGCTACACCTTC.

This sequence joins TRBV5-4 and TRBJ2-2; 9 bases map to TRBD2. The germline gives CDR1 SGHNT, CDR2 YYREEE (reference sequence). The CDR3 contains 17 residues. V gave up 0 bases and J gave up 2 bases; unmatched junction bases: 5. The CDR3 here is CASSLVSGGRNTGELFF. CDR3 sequence (DNA): TGTGCCAGCAGCTTGGTTAGCGGGGGCCGCAACACCGGGGAGCTGTTTTTT.

The J gene is TRBJ1-2, the V gene TRBV29-1; maybe TRBD1 (5 bases). The CDR3 spans 16 residues. Germline CDR1 reads SQVTM; CDR2 reads ANQGSEA. Trimming cost V 1 base and J 2 bases, with 17 bases left between them. The CDR3 DNA sequence: TGCAGCGTTGAAGTCCTCGTTGGGGGGGAGAACTATGGCTACACCTTC. This encodes CSVEVLVGGENYGYTF.

This chain links TRBV7-9 with TRBJ1-4; D remains ambiguous. The CDR3 contains 15 residues. Trimming pared 1 base from V and 4 bases from J, leaving 10 bases between. CDR1 and CDR2 (germline): SEHNR, FQNEAQ (reference sequence). The CDR3, as DNA: TGTGCCAGCAGCTTAGAGAACAGAGTTAATGAAAAACTGTTTTTT. Its protein is CASSLENRVNEKLFF. Combining the CDR3 with reference TRBV7-9 and TRBJ1-4 gives the whole variable domain DTGVSQNPRHKITKRGQNVTFRCDPISEHNRLYWYRQTLGQGPEFLTYFQNEAQLEKSRLLSDRFSAERPKGSFSTLEIQRTEQGDSAMYLCASSLENRVNEKLFFGSGTQLSVL.

This sequence joins TRBV7-6 and TRBJ2-7, with 8 bases aligning to TRBD2. CDR3 length: 16 residues. The germline V gene has CDR1 SGHVS and CDR2 FNYEAQ. V was clipped by 1 base and J by 2 bases; unmatched bases: 7. The CDR3 nucleotides are TGTGCCAGCAGCTTAGAGGTTAGCGGGGCTGCCTACGAGCAGTACTTC. Its translation: CASSLEVSGAAYEQYF.

CDR3 residues: CASKSREGNYGYTF. In DNA form, the CDR3 reads TGTGCCAGCAAGAGCAGGGAGGGTAACTATGGCTACACCTTC. This chain joins TRBV9 and TRBJ1-2; perhaps TRBD1 as D (5 bases). Germline-derived CDR1 and CDR2 are SGDLS and YYNGEE. CDR3 length: 14 residues. V lost 6 bases and J lost 1, with 13 bases in between.

Of note for this clonotype: One base away lies a much larger clone, so this may be a sequencing read error. The chain recombines TRBV13 with TRBJ1-1, with 7 positions matching TRBD1. The length of the CDR3 is 13 residues. Per the germline V gene, CDR1 is PRHDT and CDR2 is FYEKMQ (reference sequence). V was pared by 2 bases and J by 3 bases, with 0 bases of the junction left unmatched. In nucleotides, the CDR3 is TGTGCCAGCAGCTTAAGGGGGCACACTGAAGCTTTCTTT. Amino acid sequence: CASSLRGHTEAFF.

The rearrangement uses TRBV7-9 and TRBJ1-1; tentative D call: TRBD1 (5 bases). Germline assignment: CDR1 SEHNR and CDR2 FQNEAQ (reference sequence). CDR3 size: 14 residues. The germline V and J ends were trimmed by 1 base and 6 bases, with 12 bases remaining between them. For the CDR3, the DNA is TGTGCCAGCAGCTTAGAGGGATCGGGGGCTGAAGCTTTCTTT. It specifies CASSLEGSGAEAFF.

The chain employs TRBV2 and TRBJ2-3, with 7 bases that match TRBD2. Germline CDR1 SNHLY, CDR2 FYNNEI. The CDR3 length is 14 residues. V shed 3 bases, J shed 6 bases, and the junction held 6 bases outside the gene matches. The CDR3 protein is CASSDTGGPDTQYF. CDR3 in DNA: TGTGCCAGCAGTGATACGGGGGGACCGGATACGCAGTATTTT.

This clonotype was seen a single time. This chain links TRBV5-6 with TRBJ1-2; D call uncertain. Germline CDR1 SGHDT, CDR2 YYEEEE. V lost 0 bases and J 8 bases, leaving 8 bases between the germline ends. The CDR3 length is 12 residues. The CDR3 DNA reads TGTGCCAGCAGCTTGGAATCGTTCGGCTACACCTTC. It translates to CASSLESFGYTF.

This chain uses TRBV5-6 with TRBJ2-3; no definite D call. The germline V and J ends were trimmed by 2 bases and 4 bases, with 8 bases remaining between them. CDR1 is SGHDT, CDR2 YYEEEE, per germline. This CDR3 region has 13 residues. The CDR3 region has the DNA TGTGCCAGCAGCTTCGGAGTCTCAGATACGCAGTATTTT. Its protein product is CASSFGVSDTQYF.

This chain uses TRBV2 with TRBJ1-5, with a possible D match to TRBD1 (5 bases). The V gene lost 7 bases and the J gene lost 0 bases, with 10 bases spanning the gap. Germline CDR1 and CDR2: SNHLY and FYNNEI. CDR3 length: 14 residues. The CDR3 protein is CASTGGDSNQPQHF. DNA of the CDR3: TGTGCCAGCACTGGGGGGGATAGCAATCAGCCCCAGCATTTT.